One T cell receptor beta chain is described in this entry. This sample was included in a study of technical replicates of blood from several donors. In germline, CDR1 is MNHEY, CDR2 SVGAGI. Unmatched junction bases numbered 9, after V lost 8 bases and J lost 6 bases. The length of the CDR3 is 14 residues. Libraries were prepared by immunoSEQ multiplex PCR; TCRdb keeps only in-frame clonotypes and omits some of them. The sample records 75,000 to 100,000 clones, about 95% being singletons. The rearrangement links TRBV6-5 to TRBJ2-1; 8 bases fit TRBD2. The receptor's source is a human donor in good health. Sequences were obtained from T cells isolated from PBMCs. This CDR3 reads CASLGIGRGNEQFF. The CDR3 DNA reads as TGTGCCAGCTTGGGGATCGGGAGGGGCAATGAGCAGTTCTTC.